These T cell receptor beta chains were read from a single sample in a study of OX40 agonist ivuxolimab in advanced cancers. Sequencing used immunoSEQ multiplex PCR; TCRdb keeps in-frame clones, though not all of them. The sample consists of fewer than 30,000 clones, approximately 83% of them appearing once. Specimen: CD4+ or CD8+ T cells sorted from blood, collected in a trial of the OX40 agonist ivuxolimab. These receptors came from an adult with an advanced solid tumor such as melanoma, head and neck, liver or kidney cancer. CDR3s include the opening cysteine and the closing phenylalanine or tryptophan. A D gene is named only where the DNA matches it firmly. For some rows the clone size is stated as once, few or many, or as a class when expanded; others skip it.

cdr3_nt: TGCGCCAGCAGCACGGGACAGGGTGTCGACGAGCAGTACTTC
cdr3_aa: CASSTGQGVDEQYF
clone_size: NA
d_call: TRBD1
j_call: TRBJ2-7
v_call: TRBV5-1

cdr3_nt: TGCGCCAGCAGCGGGCAGGGTGAAGCTTTCTTT
cdr3_aa: CASSGQGEAFF
clone_size: NA
d_call: NA
j_call: TRBJ1-1
v_call: TRBV5-1

cdr3_nt: TGTGCCAGCAGCCACGTATCACGACGCACAGATACGCAGTATTTT
cdr3_aa: CASSHVSRRTDTQYF
clone_size: NA
d_call: NA
j_call: TRBJ2-3
v_call: TRBV7-9

cdr3_nt: TGTGCCTGGAAGACTTCCACCCAGTACTTC
cdr3_aa: CAWKTSTQYF
clone_size: NA
d_call: NA
j_call: TRBJ2-5
v_call: TRBV30

cdr3_nt: TGTGCCAGCAGTCTCCAGTTCGGGACAGGGGATGAAGCTTTCTTT
cdr3_aa: CASSLQFGTGDEAFF
clone_size: NA
d_call: TRBD1
j_call: TRBJ1-1
v_call: TRBV7-8

cdr3_nt: TGTGCCAGCAGCTTGGCCCGTACAGGAACAGATACGCAGTATTTT
cdr3_aa: CASSLARTGTDTQYF
clone_size: NA
d_call: NA
j_call: TRBJ2-3
v_call: TRBV7-8

cdr3_nt: TGCGCCAGCAGCCAAGTCGAGCGAGGCACCGGGGAGCTGTTTTTT
cdr3_aa: CASSQVERGTGELFF
clone_size: NA
d_call: NA
j_call: TRBJ2-2
v_call: TRBV4-1

cdr3_nt: TGTGCCAGCAGCTTGGGAGGACAGGGGGGGTCCACCGGGGAGCTGTTTTTT
cdr3_aa: CASSLGGQGGSTGELFF
clone_size: NA
d_call: TRBD1
j_call: TRBJ2-2
v_call: TRBV5-6

cdr3_nt: TGTGCCAGCAGCCGCTACGACGATCAGCCCCAGCATTTT
cdr3_aa: CASSRYDDQPQHF
clone_size: few
d_call: NA
j_call: TRBJ1-5
v_call: TRBV6-1

cdr3_nt: TGTGCCAGCAGCCCCGGCTCCAGCGGGGGGTATCGGGAGACCCAGTACTTC
cdr3_aa: CASSPGSSGGYRETQYF
clone_size: NA
d_call: TRBD2
j_call: TRBJ2-5
v_call: TRBV5-4

cdr3_nt: TGTGCCACCAGCAGAGATCCGAATCAGCCCCAGCATTTT
cdr3_aa: CATSRDPNQPQHF
clone_size: NA
d_call: NA
j_call: TRBJ1-5
v_call: TRBV15

cdr3_nt: TGTGCCAGCTCACCCCCGAGTCTAGCTAACTATGGCTACACCTTC
cdr3_aa: CASSPPSLANYGYTF
clone_size: few
d_call: NA
j_call: TRBJ1-2
v_call: TRBV18

cdr3_nt: TGTGCCAGCCGCCGCGAGGGCTTGAACACCGGGGAGCTGTTTTTT
cdr3_aa: CASRREGLNTGELFF
clone_size: NA
d_call: NA
j_call: TRBJ2-2
v_call: TRBV5-4

cdr3_nt: TGTGCCAGCAGTGTAGAGGGGGCGCGTGCTGAAAAACTGTTTTTT
cdr3_aa: CASSVEGARAEKLFF
clone_size: NA
d_call: TRBD1
j_call: TRBJ1-4
v_call: TRBV6-5

cdr3_nt: TGTGCCAGCAGCCCATTGACAGGGGCCCCCAATCAGCCCCAGCATTTT
cdr3_aa: CASSPLTGAPNQPQHF
clone_size: NA
d_call: TRBD1
j_call: TRBJ1-5
v_call: TRBV7-9

cdr3_nt: TGCGCCAGCAGTGAGCTCGGGGAGCTGTTTTTT
cdr3_aa: CASSELGELFF
clone_size: NA
d_call: NA
j_call: TRBJ2-2
v_call: TRBV5-1

cdr3_nt: TGTGCCAGCAGCTCCCAAACGAGGGCGGGAGCTTTCTTT
cdr3_aa: CASSSQTRAGAFF
clone_size: NA
d_call: NA
j_call: TRBJ1-1
v_call: TRBV6-5

cdr3_nt: TGCGCCAGCAGCCAAGGGGGCTCGGCGTATGAGCAGTTCTTC
cdr3_aa: CASSQGGSAYEQFF
clone_size: NA
d_call: NA
j_call: TRBJ2-1
v_call: TRBV4-3

cdr3_nt: TGTGCCAGCAGCCCTCCGGACAGGTATCAGCCCCAGCATTTT
cdr3_aa: CASSPPDRYQPQHF
clone_size: once
d_call: TRBD1
j_call: TRBJ1-5
v_call: TRBV28

cdr3_nt: TGCAGCGTTAGGGAGCCACTGGGCACTGAAGCTTTCTTT
cdr3_aa: CSVREPLGTEAFF
clone_size: NA
d_call: NA
j_call: TRBJ1-1
v_call: TRBV29-1

cdr3_nt: TGTGCCTGGAGTGCAGACACTTTTCTCTGGGCCAACGTCCTGACTTTC
cdr3_aa: CAWSADTFLWANVLTF
clone_size: NA
d_call: NA
j_call: TRBJ2-6
v_call: TRBV30

cdr3_nt: TGTGCCAGTAAGGTGCAGGTGACCTTCTATGGCTACACCTTC
cdr3_aa: CASKVQVTFYGYTF
clone_size: NA
d_call: NA
j_call: TRBJ1-2
v_call: TRBV19

cdr3_nt: TGTGCTAGTGGTAACCAGCCACCGGGACAGGCGTACTTC
cdr3_aa: CASGNQPPGQAYF
clone_size: once
d_call: TRBD1
j_call: TRBJ2-7
v_call: TRBV12-5

cdr3_nt: TGTGCCAGCAGCTTAGACGTGGCAGGGAGCAATGAGCAGTTCTTC
cdr3_aa: CASSLDVAGSNEQFF
clone_size: NA
d_call: NA
j_call: TRBJ2-1
v_call: TRBV11-2

cdr3_nt: TGTGCCAGCAGTGAAGCAGGGCCCCGAACCACCGGGGAGCTGTTTTTT
cdr3_aa: CASSEAGPRTTGELFF
clone_size: NA
d_call: NA
j_call: TRBJ2-2
v_call: TRBV2

cdr3_nt: TGTGCCAGCAGTCGACTCGTTGGTGAAAAACTGTTTTTT
cdr3_aa: CASSRLVGEKLFF
clone_size: NA
d_call: NA
j_call: TRBJ1-4
v_call: TRBV4-2

cdr3_nt: TGTGCCAGCAGTTGGTTACCGACGACGCATGGCTACACCTTC
cdr3_aa: CASSWLPTTHGYTF
clone_size: NA
d_call: NA
j_call: TRBJ1-2
v_call: TRBV6-5

cdr3_nt: TGTGCCAGTAGGGACAGGGCGTCCAATAACTATGGCTACACCTTC
cdr3_aa: CASRDRASNNYGYTF
clone_size: NA
d_call: TRBD1
j_call: TRBJ1-2
v_call: TRBV19

cdr3_nt: TGTGCTAGCAGCTCGGGGAATCAGCCCCAGCATTTT
cdr3_aa: CASSSGNQPQHF
clone_size: NA
d_call: NA
j_call: TRBJ1-5
v_call: TRBV7-9

cdr3_nt: TGCAGCGTTGAGACTAGCGCTAACTACGAGCAGTACTTC
cdr3_aa: CSVETSANYEQYF
clone_size: NA
d_call: TRBD2
j_call: TRBJ2-7
v_call: TRBV29-1

cdr3_nt: TGCAGCGTGGAGACAGGGAACGAAAAACTGTTTTTT
cdr3_aa: CSVETGNEKLFF
clone_size: NA
d_call: TRBD1
j_call: TRBJ1-4
v_call: TRBV29-1

cdr3_nt: TGTGCCAGCAGTTATCCGGGACAGGCTAACAATGAGCAGTTCTTC
cdr3_aa: CASSYPGQANNEQFF
clone_size: few
d_call: TRBD1
j_call: TRBJ2-1
v_call: TRBV6-5

cdr3_nt: TGTGCCAGCAGTTACAACACAGGCATATATGGCTACACCTTC
cdr3_aa: CASSYNTGIYGYTF
clone_size: NA
d_call: NA
j_call: TRBJ1-2
v_call: TRBV6-6

cdr3_nt: TGTGCCAGCAGCCTGGACGGATATAATTCACCCCTCCACTTT
cdr3_aa: CASSLDGYNSPLHF
clone_size: NA
d_call: NA
j_call: TRBJ1-6
v_call: TRBV11-1

cdr3_nt: TGCGCCAGCAGTCGGGGGCACCGGGAGACCGGGGAGCTGTTTTTT
cdr3_aa: CASSRGHRETGELFF
clone_size: NA
d_call: NA
j_call: TRBJ2-2
v_call: TRBV4-1